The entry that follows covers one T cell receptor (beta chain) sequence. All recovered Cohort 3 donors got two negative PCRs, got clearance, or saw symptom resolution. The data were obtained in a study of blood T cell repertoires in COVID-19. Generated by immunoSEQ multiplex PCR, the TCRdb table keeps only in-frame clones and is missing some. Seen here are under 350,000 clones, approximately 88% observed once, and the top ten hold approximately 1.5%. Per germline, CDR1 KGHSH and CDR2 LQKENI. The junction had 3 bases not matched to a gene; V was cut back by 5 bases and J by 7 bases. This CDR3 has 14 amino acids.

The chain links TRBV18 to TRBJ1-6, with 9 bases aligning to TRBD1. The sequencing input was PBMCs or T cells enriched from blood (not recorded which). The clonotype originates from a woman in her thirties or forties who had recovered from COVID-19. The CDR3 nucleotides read TGTGCCAGCTCATCACAGGGGGCGAATTCACCCCTCCACTTT. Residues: CASSSQGANSPLHF.